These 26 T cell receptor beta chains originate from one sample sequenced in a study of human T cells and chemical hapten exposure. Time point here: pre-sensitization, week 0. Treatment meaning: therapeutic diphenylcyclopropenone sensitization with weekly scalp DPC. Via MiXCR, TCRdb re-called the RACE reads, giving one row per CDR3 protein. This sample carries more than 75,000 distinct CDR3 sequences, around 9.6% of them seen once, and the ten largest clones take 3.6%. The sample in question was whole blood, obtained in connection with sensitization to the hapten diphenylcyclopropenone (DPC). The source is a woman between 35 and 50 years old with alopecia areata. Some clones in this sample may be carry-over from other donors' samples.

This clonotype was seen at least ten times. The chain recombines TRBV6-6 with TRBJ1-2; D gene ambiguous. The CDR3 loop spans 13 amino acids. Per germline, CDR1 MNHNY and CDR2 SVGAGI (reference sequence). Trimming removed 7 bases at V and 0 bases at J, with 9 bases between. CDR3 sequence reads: CASNLSPNYGYTF. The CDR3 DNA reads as TGTGCCAGCAATCTCTCTCCTAACTATGGCTACACCTTC.

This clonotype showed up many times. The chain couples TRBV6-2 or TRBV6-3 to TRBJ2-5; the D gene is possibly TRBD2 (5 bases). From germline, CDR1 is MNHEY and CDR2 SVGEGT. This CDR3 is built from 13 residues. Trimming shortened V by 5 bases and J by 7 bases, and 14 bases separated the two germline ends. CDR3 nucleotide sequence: TGTGCCAGCAGTCACGGGGAGCGCGCGACCCAGTACTTC. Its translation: CASSHGERATQYF.

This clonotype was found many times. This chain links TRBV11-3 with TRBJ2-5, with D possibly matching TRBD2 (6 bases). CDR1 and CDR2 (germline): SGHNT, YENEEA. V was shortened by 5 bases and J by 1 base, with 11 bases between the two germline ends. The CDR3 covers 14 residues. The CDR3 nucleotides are TGTGCCAGCAGCCTCAGGACTATCCAAGAGACCCAGTACTTC. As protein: CASSLRTIQETQYF.

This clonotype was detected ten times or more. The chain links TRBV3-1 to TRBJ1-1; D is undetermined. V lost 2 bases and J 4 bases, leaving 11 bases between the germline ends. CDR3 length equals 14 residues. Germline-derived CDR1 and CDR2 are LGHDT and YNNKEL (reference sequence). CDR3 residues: CASSQKRGGTEAFF. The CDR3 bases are TGTGCCAGCAGCCAAAAACGCGGCGGCACTGAAGCTTTCTTT.

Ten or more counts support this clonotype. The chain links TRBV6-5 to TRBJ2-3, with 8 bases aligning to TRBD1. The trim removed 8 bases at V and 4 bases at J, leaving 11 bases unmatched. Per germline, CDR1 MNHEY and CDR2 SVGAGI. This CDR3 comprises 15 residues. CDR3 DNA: TGTGCCAGCCGGCTTTACCAGGGGGCCGCAGATACGCAGTATTTT. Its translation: CASRLYQGAADTQYF.

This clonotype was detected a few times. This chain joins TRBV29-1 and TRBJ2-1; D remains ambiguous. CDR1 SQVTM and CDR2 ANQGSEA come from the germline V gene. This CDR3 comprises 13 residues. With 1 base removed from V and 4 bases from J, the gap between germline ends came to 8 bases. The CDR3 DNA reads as TGCAGCGTTGAAGGGGCTCGGTACAATGAGCAGTTCTTC. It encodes CSVEGARYNEQFF.

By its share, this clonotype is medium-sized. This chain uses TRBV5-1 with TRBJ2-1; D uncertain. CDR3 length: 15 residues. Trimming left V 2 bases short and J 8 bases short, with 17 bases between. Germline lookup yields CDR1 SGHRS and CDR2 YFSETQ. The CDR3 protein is CASSFRRPAQYEQFF. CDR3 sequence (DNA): TGCGCCAGCAGCTTCAGGCGCCCCGCCCAATATGAGCAGTTCTTC.

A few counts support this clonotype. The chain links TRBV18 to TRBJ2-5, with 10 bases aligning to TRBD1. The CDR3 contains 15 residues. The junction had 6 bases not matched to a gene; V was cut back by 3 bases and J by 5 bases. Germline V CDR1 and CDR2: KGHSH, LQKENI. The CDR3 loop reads CASSPWDRGSETQYF. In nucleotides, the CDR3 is TGTGCCAGCTCACCGTGGGACAGGGGCTCGGAGACCCAGTACTTC. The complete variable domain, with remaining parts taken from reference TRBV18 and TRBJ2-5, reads NAGVMQNPRHLVRRRGQEARLRCSPMKGHSHVYWYRQLPEEGLKFMVYLQKENIIDESGMPKERFSAEFPKEGPSILRIQQVVRGDSAAYFCASSPWDRGSETQYFGPGTRLLVL.

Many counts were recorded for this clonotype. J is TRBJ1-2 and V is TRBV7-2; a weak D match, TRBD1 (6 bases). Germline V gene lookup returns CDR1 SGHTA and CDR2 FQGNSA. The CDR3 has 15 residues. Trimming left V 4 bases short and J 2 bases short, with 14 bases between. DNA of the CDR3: TGTGCCAGCAGCTCGGCAAACACAGGGAACTATGGCTACACCTTC. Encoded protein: CASSSANTGNYGYTF.

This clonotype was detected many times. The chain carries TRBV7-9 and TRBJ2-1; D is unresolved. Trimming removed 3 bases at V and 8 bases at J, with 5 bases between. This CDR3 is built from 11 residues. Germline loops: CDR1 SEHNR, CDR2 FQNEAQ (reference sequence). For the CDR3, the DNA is TGTGCCAGCAGCTTTAGCTATGAGCAGTTCTTC. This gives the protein CASSFSYEQFF.

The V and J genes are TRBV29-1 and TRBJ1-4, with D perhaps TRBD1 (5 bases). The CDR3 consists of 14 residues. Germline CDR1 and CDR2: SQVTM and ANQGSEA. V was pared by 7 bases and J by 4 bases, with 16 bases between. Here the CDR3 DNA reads TGCAGCGCTCGACCCGGGACTCATAATGAAAAACTGTTTTTT. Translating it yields CSARPGTHNEKLFF.

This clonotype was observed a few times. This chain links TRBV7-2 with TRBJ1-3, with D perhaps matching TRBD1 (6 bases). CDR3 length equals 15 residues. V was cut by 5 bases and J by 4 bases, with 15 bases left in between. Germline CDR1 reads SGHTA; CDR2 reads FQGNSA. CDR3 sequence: CASSPQGPSGNTIYF. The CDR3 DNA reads TGTGCCAGCAGCCCACAGGGTCCTTCAGGAAACACCATATATTTT.

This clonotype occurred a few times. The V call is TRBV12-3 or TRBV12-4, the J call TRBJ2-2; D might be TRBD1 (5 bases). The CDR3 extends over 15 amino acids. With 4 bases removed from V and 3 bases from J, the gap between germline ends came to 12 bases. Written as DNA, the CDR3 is TGTGCCAGCAGTTGGCGGCAGGGTTACACCGGGGAGCTGTTTTTT. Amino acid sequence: CASSWRQGYTGELFF.

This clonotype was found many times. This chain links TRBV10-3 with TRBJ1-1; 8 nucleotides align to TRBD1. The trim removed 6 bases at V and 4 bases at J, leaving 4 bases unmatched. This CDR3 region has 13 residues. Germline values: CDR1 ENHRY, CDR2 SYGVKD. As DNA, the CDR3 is TGTGCCATCAGACAGGGGGTGGGCACTGAAGCTTTCTTT. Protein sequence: CAIRQGVGTEAFF.

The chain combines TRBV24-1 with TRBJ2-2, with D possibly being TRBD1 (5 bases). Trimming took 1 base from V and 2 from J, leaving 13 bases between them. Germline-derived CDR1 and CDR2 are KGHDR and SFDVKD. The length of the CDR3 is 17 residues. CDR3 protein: CATSDFGHPPNTGELFF. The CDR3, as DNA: TGTGCCACCAGTGATTTCGGACATCCACCAAACACCGGGGAGCTGTTTTTT.

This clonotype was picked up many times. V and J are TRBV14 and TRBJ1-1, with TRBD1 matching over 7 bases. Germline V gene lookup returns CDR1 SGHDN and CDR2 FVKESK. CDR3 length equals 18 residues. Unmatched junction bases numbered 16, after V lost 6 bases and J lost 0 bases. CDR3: CASSPVRQGGLLNTEAFF. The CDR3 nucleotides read TGTGCCAGCAGTCCTGTTAGACAGGGTGGTCTGCTGAACACTGAAGCTTTCTTT.

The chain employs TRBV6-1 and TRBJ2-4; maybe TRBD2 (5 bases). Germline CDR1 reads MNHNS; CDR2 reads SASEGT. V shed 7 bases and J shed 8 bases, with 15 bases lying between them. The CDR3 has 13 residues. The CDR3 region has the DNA TGTGCCAGCATAGACCGGTCCGGGGACATTCAGTACTTC. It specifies CASIDRSGDIQYF.

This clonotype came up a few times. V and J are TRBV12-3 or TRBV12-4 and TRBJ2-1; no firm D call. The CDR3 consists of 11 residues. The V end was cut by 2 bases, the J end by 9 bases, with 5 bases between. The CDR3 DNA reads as TGTGCCAGCAGTTTATATGGTGAGCAGTTCTTC. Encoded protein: CASSLYGEQFF.

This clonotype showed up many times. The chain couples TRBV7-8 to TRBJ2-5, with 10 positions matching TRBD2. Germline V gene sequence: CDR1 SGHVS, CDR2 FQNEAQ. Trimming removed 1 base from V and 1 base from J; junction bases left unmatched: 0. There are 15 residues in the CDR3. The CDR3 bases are TGTGCCAGCAGCTTAGGACTAGCGGGCCAAGAGACCCAGTACTTC. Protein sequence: CASSLGLAGQETQYF.

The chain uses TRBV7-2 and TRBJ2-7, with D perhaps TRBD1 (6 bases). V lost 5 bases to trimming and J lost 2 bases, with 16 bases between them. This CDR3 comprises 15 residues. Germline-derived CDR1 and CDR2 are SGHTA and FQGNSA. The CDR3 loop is CASSGLRDTTYEQYF. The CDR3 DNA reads TGTGCCAGCAGCGGACTCCGGGACACTACCTACGAGCAGTACTTC.

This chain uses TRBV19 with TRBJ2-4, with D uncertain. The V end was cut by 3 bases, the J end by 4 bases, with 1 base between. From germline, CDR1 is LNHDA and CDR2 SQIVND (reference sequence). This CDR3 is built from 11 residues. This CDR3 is CASSMKNIQYF. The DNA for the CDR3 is TGTGCCAGTAGTATGAAAAACATTCAGTACTTC.

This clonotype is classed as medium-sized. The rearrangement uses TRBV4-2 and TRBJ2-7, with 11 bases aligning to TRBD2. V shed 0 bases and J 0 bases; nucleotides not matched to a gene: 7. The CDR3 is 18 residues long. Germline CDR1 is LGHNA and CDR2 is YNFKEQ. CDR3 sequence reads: CASSQDGLAGGNSYEQYF. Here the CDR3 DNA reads TGTGCCAGCAGCCAAGATGGGCTAGCGGGGGGCAACTCCTACGAGCAGTACTTC.

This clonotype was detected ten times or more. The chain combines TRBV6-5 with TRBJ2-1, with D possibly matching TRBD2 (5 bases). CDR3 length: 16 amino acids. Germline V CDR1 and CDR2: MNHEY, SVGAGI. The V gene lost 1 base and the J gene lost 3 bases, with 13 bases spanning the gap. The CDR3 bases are TGTGCCAGCAGTTACTTACGGTCCGGGAACTACAATGAGCAGTTCTTC. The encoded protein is CASSYLRSGNYNEQFF.

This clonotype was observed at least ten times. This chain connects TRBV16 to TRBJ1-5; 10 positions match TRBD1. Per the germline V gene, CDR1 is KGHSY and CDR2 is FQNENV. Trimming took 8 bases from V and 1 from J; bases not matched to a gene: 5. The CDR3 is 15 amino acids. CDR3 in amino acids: CASGRTGGSNQPQHF. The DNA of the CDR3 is TGTGCCAGCGGGAGGACAGGGGGAAGCAATCAGCCCCAGCATTTT.

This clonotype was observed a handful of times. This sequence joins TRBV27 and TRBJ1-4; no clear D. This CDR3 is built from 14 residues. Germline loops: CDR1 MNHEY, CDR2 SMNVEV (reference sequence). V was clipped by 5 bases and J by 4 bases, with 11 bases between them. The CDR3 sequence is CASSPRWGNEKLFF. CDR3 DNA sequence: TGTGCCAGCAGTCCCCGGTGGGGTAATGAAAAACTGTTTTTT. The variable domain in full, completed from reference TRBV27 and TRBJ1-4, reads EAQVTQNPRYLITVTGKKLTVTCSQNMNHEYMSWYRQDPGLGLRQIYYSMNVEVTDKGDVPEGYKVSRKEKRNFPLILESPSPNQTSLYFCASSPRWGNEKLFFGSGTQLSVL.

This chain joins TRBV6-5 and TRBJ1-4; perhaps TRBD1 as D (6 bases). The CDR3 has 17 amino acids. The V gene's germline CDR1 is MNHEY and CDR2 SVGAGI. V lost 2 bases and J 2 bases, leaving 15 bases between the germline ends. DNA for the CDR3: TGTGCCAGCAGTTACCGGGGGCCCGGGGGTACTAATGAAAAACTGTTTTTT. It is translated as CASSYRGPGGTNEKLFF.